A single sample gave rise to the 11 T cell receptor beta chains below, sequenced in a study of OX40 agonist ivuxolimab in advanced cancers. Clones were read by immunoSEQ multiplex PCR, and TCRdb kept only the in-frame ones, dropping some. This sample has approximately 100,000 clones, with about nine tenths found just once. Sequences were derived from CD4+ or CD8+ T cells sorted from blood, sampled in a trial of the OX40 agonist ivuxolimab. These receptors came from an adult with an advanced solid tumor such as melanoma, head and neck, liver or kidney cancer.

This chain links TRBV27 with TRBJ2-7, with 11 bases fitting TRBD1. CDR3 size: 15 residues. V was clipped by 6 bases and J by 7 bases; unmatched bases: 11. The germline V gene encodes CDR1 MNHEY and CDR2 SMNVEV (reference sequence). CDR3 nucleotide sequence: TGTGCCAGCAGCAACCAAGGGACAGGGGGGGGTGAGCAGTACTTC. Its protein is CASSNQGTGGGEQYF.

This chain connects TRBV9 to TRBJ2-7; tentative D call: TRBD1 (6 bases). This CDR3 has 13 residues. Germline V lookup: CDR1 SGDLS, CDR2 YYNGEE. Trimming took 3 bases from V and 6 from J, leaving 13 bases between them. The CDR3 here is CASSAATGTEQYF. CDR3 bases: TGTGCCAGCAGCGCAGCCACAGGGACCGAGCAGTACTTC.

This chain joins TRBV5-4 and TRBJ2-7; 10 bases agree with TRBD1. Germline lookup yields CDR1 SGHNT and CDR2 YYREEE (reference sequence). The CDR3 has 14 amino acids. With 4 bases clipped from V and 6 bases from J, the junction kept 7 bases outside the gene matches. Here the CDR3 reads CASSQRDRGSEQYF. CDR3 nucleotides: TGTGCCAGCAGCCAACGGGACAGGGGATCCGAGCAGTACTTC.

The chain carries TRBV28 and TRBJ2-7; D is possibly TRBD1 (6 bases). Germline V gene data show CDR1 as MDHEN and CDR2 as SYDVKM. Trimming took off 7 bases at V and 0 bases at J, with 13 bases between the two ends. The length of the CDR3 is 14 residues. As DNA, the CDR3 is TGTGCCAGCACCGCACAGGGTCCCTCCTACGAGCAGTACTTC. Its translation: CASTAQGPSYEQYF.

The chain's CDR3 is CASRRQAGELFF. The CDR3 DNA follows: TGTGCCAGCAGAAGACAAGCGGGGGAGCTGTTTTTT. This chain uses TRBV25-1 with TRBJ2-2; no definite D call. CDR1 is MGHDK and CDR2 is SYGVNS in the germline V gene. The CDR3 runs 12 residues. V lost 6 bases to trimming and J lost 8 bases, with 10 bases between them.

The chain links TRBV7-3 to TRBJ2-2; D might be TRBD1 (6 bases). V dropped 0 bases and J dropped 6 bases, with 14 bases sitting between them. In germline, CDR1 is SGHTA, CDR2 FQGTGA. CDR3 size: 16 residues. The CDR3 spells CASSLTSGTGSGELFF. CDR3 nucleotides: TGTGCCAGCAGCTTAACGTCTGGTACAGGGTCCGGGGAGCTGTTTTTT.

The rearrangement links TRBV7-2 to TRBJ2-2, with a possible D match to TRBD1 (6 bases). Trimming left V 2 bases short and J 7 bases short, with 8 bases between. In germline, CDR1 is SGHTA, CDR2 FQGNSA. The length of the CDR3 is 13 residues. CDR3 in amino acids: CASSLKQGGELFF. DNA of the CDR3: TGTGCCAGCAGCTTAAAACAGGGCGGGGAGCTGTTTTTT.

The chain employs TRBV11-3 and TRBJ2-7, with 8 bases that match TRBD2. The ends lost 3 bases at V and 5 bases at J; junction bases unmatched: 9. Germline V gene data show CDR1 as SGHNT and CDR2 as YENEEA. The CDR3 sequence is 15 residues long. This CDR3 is CASSLEAGVGHEQYF. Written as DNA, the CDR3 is TGTGCCAGCAGCTTGGAAGCGGGAGTAGGGCACGAGCAGTACTTC.

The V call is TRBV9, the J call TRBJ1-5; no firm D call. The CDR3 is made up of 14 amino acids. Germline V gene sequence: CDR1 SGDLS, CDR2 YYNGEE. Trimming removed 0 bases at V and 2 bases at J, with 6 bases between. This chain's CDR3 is CASSVDGGNQPQHF. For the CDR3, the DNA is TGTGCCAGCAGCGTAGATGGGGGCAATCAGCCCCAGCATTTT.

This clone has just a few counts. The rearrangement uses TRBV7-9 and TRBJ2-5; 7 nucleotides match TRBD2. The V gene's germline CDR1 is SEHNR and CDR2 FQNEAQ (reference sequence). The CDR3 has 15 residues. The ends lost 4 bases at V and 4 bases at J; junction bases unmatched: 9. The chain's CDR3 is CASSSHLRLAETQYF. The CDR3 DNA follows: TGTGCCAGCAGCTCCCACCTACGACTAGCAGAGACCCAGTACTTC.

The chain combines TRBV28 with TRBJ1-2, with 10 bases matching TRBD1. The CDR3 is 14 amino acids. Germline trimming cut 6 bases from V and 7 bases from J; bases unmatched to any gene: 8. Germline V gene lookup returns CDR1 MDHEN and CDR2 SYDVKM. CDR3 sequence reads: CASRPGQGNFGYTF. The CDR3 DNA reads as TGTGCCAGCAGGCCGGGACAGGGGAATTTTGGCTACACCTTC.